This T cell receptor beta chain stems from a study of blood T cell repertoires in COVID-19. About the research overall: Acute-phase and convalescent COVID-19 samples originated in the United States, Italy and Spain. T cells, B-cell-depleted T cells, or PBMCs supplied cDNA or gDNA.

Under the authors' procedure: Reference gene primer amplification yielded estimated nucleated cell counts. Sequencing used immunoSEQ multiplex PCR; TCRdb keeps in-frame clones, though not all of them. V and J calls and clone size come straight from that table; D and trimming were deduced from the DNA. The sample contains about 260,000 clones, more than 85% of which appear only once. The CDR3 runs to 14 residues. The germline V and J ends were trimmed by 2 bases and 1 base, with 8 bases remaining between them. Germline CDR1 reads MNHEY; CDR2 reads SVGAGI. V is TRBV6-5 and J is TRBJ1-1, with D possibly being TRBD1 (5 bases). Input material: peripheral blood. This TCR was sampled from a woman aged 55-75 years with COVID-19, enrolled during active disease. This CDR3 is CASSYRRGNTEAFF. In nucleotides, the CDR3 is TGTGCCAGCAGTTACAGGAGGGGGAACACTGAAGCTTTCTTT.